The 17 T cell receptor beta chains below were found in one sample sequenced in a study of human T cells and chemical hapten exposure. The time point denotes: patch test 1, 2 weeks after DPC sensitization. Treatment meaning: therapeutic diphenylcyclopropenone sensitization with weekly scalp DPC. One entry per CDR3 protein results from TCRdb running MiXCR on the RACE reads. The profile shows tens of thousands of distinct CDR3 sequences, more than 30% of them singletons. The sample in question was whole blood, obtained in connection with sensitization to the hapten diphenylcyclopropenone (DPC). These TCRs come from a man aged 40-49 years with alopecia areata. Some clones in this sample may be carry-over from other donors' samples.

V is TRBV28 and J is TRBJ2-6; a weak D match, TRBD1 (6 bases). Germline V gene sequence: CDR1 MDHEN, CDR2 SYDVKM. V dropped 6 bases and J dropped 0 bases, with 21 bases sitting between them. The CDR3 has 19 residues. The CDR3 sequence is CASRHLQGRTSSGANVLTF. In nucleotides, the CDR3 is TGTGCCAGCAGGCACTTACAGGGTAGGACCTCCTCTGGGGCCAACGTCCTGACTTTC.

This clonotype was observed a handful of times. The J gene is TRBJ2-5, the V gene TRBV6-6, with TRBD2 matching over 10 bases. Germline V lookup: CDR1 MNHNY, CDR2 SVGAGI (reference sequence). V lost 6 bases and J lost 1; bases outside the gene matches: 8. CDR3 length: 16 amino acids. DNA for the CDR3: TGTGCCAGCAGCGCCGGACTAGCGGCCCGCCAAGAGACCCAGTACTTC. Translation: CASSAGLAARQETQYF.

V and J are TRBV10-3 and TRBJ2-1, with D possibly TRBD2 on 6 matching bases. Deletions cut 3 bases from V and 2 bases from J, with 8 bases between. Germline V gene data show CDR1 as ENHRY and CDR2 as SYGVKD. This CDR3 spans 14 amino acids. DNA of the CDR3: TGTGCCATCAGTGAACTAGCCACCTACAATGAGCAGTTCTTC. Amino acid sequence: CAISELATYNEQFF.

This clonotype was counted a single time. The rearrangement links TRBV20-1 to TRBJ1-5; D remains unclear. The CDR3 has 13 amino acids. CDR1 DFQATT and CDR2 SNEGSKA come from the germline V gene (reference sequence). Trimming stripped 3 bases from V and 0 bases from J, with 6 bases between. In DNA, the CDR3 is TGCAGTGCTAGTCCCGTTAGCAATCAGCCCCAGCATTTT. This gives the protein CSASPVSNQPQHF.

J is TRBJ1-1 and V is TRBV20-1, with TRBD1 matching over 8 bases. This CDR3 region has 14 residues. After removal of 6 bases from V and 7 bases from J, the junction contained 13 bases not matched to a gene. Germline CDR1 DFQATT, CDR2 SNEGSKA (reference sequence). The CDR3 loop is CSALDREGRGEAFF. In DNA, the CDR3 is TGCAGTGCCCTGGACAGGGAGGGACGTGGTGAAGCTTTCTTT.

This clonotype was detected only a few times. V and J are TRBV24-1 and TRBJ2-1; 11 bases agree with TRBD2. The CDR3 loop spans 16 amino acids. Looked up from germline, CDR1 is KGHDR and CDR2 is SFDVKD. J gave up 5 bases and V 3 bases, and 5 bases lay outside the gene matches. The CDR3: CATSDDSGLADNEQFF. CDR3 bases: TGTGCCACCAGTGATGATTCGGGACTAGCGGACAATGAGCAGTTCTTC.

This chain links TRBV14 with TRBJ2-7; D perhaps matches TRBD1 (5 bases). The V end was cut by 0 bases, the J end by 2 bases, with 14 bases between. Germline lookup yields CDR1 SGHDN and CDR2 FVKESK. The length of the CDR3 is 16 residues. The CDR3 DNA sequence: TGTGCCAGCAGCCAAGATCTCAGGGTATCCCCCTACGAGCAGTACTTC. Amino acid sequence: CASSQDLRVSPYEQYF.

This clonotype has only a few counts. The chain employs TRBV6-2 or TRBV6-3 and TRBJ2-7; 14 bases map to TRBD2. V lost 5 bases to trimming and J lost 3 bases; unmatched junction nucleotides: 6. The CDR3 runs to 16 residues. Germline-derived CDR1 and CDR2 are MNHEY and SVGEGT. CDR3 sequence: CASSKSGTSGSYEQYF. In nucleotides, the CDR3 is TGTGCCAGCAGTAAGTCCGGGACTAGCGGGAGCTACGAGCAGTACTTC.

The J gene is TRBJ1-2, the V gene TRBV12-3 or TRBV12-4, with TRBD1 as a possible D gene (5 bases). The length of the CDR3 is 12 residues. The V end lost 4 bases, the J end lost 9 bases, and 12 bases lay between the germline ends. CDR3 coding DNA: TGTGCCAGCAGTTCCAGACAGTTGAGCTACACCTTC. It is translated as CASSSRQLSYTF.

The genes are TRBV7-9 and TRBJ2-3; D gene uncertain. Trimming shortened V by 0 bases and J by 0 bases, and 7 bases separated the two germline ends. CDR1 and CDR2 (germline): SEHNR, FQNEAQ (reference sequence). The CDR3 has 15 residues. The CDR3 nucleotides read TGTGCCAGCAGCTTAGCTAGTGGAAGCACAGATACGCAGTATTTT. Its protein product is CASSLASGSTDTQYF.

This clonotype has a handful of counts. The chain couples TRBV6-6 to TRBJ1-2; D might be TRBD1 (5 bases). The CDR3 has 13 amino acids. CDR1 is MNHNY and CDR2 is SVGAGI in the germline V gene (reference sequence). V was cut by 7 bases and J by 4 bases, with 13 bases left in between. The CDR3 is CASTRDSSYGYTF. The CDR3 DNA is TGTGCCAGCACCAGGGACTCCTCCTATGGCTACACCTTC.

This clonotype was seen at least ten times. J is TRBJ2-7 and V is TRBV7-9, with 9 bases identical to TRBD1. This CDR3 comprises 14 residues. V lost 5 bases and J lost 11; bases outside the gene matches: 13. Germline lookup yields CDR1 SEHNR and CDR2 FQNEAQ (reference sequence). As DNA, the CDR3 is TGTGCCAGCAGCCTGGGACAGGGCCAGCGTAGGGAGTACTTC. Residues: CASSLGQGQRREYF.

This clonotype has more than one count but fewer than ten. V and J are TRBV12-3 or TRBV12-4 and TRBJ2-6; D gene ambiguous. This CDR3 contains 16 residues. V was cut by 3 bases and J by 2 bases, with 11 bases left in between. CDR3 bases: TGTGCCAGCAGTTTTAGGGTCCGAACTGGGGCCAACGTCCTGACTTTC. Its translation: CASSFRVRTGANVLTF.

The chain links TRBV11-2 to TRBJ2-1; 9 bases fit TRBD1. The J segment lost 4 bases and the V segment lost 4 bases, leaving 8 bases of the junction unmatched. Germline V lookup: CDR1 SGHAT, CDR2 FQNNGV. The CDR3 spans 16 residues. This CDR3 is CASSSQTGTGYNEQFF. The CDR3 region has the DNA TGTGCCAGCAGCTCGCAGACGGGGACAGGGTACAATGAGCAGTTCTTC.

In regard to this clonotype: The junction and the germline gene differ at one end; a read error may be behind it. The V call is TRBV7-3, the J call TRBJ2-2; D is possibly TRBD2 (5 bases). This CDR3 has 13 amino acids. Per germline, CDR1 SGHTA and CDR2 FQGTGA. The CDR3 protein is CASAEGRTGEPFF. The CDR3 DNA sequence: TGTGCCAGCGCTGAAGGCCGCACCGGGGAGCCGTTTTTT. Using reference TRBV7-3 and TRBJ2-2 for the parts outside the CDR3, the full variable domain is GAGVSQTPSNKVTEKGKYVELRCDPISGHTALYWYRQSLGQGPEFLIYFQGTGAADDSGLPNDRFFAVRPEGSVSTLKIQRTERGDSAVYLCASAEGRTGEPFFGEGSRLTVL.

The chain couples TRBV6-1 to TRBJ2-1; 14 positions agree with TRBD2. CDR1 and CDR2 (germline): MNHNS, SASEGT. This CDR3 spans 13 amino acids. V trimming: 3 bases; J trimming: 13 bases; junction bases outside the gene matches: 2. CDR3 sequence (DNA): TGTGCCAGCAGTGATGGGACTAGCGGGAGACAGTTCTTC. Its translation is CASSDGTSGRQFF.

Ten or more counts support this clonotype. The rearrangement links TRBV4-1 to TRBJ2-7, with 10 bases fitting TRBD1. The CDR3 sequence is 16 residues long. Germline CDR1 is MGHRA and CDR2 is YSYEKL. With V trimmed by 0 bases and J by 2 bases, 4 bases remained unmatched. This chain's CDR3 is CASSQDRGTGAYEQYF. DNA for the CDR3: TGCGCCAGCAGCCAAGATCGTGGGACAGGGGCCTACGAGCAGTACTTC.